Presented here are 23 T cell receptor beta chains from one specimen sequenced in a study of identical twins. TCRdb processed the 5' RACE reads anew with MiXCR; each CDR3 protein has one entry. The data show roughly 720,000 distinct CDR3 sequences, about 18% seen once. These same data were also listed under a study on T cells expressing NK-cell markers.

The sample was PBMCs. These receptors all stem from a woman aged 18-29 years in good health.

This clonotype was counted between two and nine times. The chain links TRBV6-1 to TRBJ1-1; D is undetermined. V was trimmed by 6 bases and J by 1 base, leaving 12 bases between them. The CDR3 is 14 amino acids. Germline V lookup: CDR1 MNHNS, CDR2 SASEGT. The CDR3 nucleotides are TGTGCCAGCAGGATGGGGTTGGGGAACACTGAAGCTTTCTTT. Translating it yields CASRMGLGNTEAFF.

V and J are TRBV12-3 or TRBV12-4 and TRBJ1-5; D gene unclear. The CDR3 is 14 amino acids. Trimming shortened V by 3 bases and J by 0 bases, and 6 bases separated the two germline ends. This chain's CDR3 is CASSLTYSNQPQHF. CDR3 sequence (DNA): TGTGCCAGCAGTTTGACATATAGCAATCAGCCCCAGCATTTT.

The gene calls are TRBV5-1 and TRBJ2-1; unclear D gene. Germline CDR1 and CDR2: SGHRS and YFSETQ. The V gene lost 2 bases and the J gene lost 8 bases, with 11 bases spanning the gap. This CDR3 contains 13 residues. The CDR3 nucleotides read TGCGCCAGCAGCTTTTCGGGCCGGCATGAGCAGTTCTTC. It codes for CASSFSGRHEQFF.

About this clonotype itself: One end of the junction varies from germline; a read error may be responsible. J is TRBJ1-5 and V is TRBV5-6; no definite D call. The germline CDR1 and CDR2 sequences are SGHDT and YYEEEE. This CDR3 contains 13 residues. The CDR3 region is CASSPGLNRPQHF. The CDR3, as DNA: TGTGCCAGCAGCCCCGGGCTCAATCGGCCCCAGCATTTT.

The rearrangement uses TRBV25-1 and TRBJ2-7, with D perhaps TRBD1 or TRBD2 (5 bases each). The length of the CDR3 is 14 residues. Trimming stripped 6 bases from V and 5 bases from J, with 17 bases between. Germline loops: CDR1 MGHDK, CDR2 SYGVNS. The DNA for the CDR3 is TGTGCCAGCAGCCTCCGAGAGGGGTCGGACGAGCAGTACTTC. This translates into CASSLREGSDEQYF.

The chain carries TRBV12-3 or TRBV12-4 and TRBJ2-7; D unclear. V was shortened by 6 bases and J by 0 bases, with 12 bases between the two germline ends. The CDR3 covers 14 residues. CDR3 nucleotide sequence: TGTGCCAGCAGCCTTGCCTACAGCTCCTACGAGCAGTACTTC. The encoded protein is CASSLAYSSYEQYF.

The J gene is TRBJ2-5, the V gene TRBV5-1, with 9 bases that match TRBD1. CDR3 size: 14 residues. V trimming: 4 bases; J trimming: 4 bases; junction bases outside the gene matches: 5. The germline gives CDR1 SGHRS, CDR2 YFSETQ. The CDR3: CASSGGTGRETQYF. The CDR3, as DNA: TGCGCCAGCAGCGGAGGGACAGGGAGAGAGACCCAGTACTTC. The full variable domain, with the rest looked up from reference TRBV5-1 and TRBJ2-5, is KAGVTQTPRYLIKTRGQQVTLSCSPISGHRSVSWYQQTPGQGLQFLFEYFSETQRNKGNFPGRFSGRQFSNSRSEMNVSTLELGDSALYLCASSGGTGRETQYFGPGTRLLVL.

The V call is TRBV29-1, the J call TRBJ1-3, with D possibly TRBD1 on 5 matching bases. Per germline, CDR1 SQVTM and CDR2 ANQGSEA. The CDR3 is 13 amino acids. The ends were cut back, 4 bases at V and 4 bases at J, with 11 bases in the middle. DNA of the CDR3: TGCAGCGTTGGACAGTCTATGGGAAACACCATATATTTT. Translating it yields CSVGQSMGNTIYF. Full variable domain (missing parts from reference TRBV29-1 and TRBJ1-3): SAVISQKPSRDICQRGTSLTIQCQVDSQVTMMFWYRQQPGQSLTLIATANQGSEATYESGFVIDKFPISRPNLTFSTLTVSNMSPEDSSIYLCSVGQSMGNTIYFGEGSWLTVV.

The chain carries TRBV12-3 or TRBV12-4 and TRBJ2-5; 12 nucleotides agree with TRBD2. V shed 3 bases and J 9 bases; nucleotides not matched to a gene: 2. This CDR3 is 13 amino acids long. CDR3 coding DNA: TGTGCCAGCAGTTTGTCTAGCGGGGGGGCCCAGTACTTC. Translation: CASSLSSGGAQYF.

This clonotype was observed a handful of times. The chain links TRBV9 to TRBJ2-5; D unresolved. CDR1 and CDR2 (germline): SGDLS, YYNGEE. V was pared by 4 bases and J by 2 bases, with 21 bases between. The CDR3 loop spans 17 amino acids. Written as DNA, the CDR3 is TGTGCCAGCAGCTCCCATTGGCGAGGTACGCAGCAAGAGACCCAGTACTTC. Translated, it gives CASSSHWRGTQQETQYF.

The CDR3 DNA is TGTGCCAGCAGTTACGTGGGAAATTTAGGAGAGACCCAGTACTTC. This codes for CASSYVGNLGETQYF. This rearrangement joins TRBV6-5 to TRBJ2-5; D gene uncertain. Per germline, CDR1 MNHEY and CDR2 SVGAGI. The CDR3 covers 15 residues. The V end was cut by 2 bases, the J end by 4 bases, with 14 bases between.

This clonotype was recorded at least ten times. The CDR3 DNA sequence: TGTGCCACCAGCAGACCCAACTACAATGAGCAGTTCTTC. It specifies CATSRPNYNEQFF. This chain connects TRBV15 to TRBJ2-1; D remains unclear. Germline V CDR1 and CDR2: LNHNV, YYDKDF (reference sequence). This CDR3 has 13 amino acids. V lost 2 bases and J lost 3, with 5 bases in between. Filled out from reference TRBV15 and TRBJ2-1, the complete variable domain reads DAMVIQNPRYQVTQFGKPVTLSCSQTLNHNVMYWYQQKSSQAPKLLFHYYDKDFNNEADTPDNFQSRRPNTSFCFLDIRSPGLGDTAMYLCATSRPNYNEQFFGPGTRLTVL.

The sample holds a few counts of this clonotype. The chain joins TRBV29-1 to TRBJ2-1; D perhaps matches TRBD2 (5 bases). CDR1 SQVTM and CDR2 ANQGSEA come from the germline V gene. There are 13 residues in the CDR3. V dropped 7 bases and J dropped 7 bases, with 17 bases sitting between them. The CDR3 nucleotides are TGCAGCGGTACAGTCATGGGGAGAAATGAGCAGTTCTTC. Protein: CSGTVMGRNEQFF.

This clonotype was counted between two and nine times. The CDR3 bases are TGCAGTGCTAGTTTGCCTAGCGGGGCCTCCTACGAGCAGTACTTC. The encoded protein is CSASLPSGASYEQYF. The chain joins TRBV20-1 to TRBJ2-7; TRBD2 matches at 9 bases. The J segment lost 0 bases and the V segment lost 3 bases, leaving 6 bases of the junction unmatched. The germline CDR1 and CDR2 sequences are DFQATT and SNEGSKA (reference sequence). This CDR3 is built from 15 residues.

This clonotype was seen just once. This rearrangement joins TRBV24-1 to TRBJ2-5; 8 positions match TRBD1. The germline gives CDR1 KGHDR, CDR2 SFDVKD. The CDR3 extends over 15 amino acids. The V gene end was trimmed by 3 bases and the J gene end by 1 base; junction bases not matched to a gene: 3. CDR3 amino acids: CATSDPGQGQETQYF. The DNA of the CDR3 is TGTGCCACCAGTGATCCCGGACAGGGCCAAGAGACCCAGTACTTC.

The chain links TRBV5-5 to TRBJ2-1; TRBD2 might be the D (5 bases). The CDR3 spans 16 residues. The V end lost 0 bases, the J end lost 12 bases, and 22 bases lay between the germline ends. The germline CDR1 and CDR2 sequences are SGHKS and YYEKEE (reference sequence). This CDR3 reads CASSLARGLELGRQFF. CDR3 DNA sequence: TGTGCCAGCAGCTTGGCCCGAGGACTCGAGCTGGGGAGGCAGTTCTTC.

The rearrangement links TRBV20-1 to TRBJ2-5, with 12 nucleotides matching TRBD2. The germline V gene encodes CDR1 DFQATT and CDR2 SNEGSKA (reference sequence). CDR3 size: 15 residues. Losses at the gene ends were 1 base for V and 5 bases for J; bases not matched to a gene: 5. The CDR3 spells CSARGASGRDETQYF. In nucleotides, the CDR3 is TGCAGTGCTAGAGGCGCTAGCGGGAGGGATGAGACCCAGTACTTC.

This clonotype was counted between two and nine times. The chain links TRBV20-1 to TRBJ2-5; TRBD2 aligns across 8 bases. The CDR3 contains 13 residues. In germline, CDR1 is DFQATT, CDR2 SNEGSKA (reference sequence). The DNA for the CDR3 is TGCAGCGGCTCTAGCGGGTCCCAAGAGACCCAGTACTTC. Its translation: CSGSSGSQETQYF.

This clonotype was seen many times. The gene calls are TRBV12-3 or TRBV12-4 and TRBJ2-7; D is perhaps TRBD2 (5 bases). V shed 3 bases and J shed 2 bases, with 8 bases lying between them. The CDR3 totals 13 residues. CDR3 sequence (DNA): TGTGCCAGCAGTTTGACGGGAACCTACGAGCAGTACTTC. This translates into CASSLTGTYEQYF.

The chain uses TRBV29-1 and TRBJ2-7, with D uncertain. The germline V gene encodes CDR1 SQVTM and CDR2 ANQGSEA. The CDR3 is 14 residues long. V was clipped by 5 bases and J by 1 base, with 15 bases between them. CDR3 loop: CSVSLMPPSYEQYF. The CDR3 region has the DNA TGCAGCGTTTCCCTCATGCCCCCGTCCTACGAGCAGTACTTC.

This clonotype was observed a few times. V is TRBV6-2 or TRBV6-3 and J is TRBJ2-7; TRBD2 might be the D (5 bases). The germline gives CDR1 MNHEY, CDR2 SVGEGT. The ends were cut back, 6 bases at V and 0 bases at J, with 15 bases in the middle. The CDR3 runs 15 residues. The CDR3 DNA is TGTGCCAGCAGAACACGGTACGGGATCTCCTACGAGCAGTACTTC. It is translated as CASRTRYGISYEQYF.

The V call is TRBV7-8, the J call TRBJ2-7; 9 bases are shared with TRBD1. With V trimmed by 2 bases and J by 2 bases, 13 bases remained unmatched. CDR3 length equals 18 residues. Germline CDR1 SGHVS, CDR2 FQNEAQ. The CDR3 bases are TGTGCCAGCAGCTTATCTATGGACAGGGGTCTTTCCGCCTACGAGCAGTACTTC. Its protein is CASSLSMDRGLSAYEQYF. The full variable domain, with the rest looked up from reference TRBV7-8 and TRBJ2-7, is GAGVSQSPRYKVAKRGQDVALRCDPISGHVSLFWYQQALGQGPEFLTYFQNEAQLDKSGLPSDRFFAERPEGSVSTLKIQRTQQEDSAVYLCASSLSMDRGLSAYEQYFGPGTRLTVT.

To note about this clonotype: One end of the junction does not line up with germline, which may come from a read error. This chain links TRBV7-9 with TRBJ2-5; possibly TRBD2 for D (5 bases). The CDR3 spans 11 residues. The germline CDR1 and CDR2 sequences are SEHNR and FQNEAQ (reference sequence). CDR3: CASSLGPQRNF. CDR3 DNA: TGTGCCAGCAGCTTGGGCCCGCAGCGGAACTTC.